These T cell receptor beta chains were read from a single sample in a study of blood T cell repertoires in COVID-19. Assay used: immunoSEQ multiplex PCR; TCRdb lists only in-frame clones, some missing. Of approximately 79,000 clones detected, approximately 90% appear once; the ten largest clones hold around 0.58%. Sequenced: peripheral blood. Receptor source: a man in his fifties or sixties with acute or convalescent COVID-19. Each CDR3 is given with its conserved first and last residue. A D gene is named only where the DNA matches it firmly. Some rows mark clone size as missing; the rest say once, few, many or name a class of expanded clone.

CDR3 protein: CASSVHQDRNQPQHF
CDR3 DNA: TGTGCCAGCAGCGTACACCAGGACAGAAATCAGCCCCAGCATTTT
J gene: TRBJ1-5
clone size: NA
D gene: NA
V gene: TRBV9

CDR3 protein: CASSMASGAWAGELFF
CDR3 DNA: TGTGCCAGTAGTATGGCCTCAGGGGCGTGGGCCGGGGAGCTGTTTTTT
J gene: TRBJ2-2
clone size: NA
D gene: NA
V gene: TRBV19

CDR3 protein: CASSLRHTGQGARDSPLHF
CDR3 DNA: TGTGCCAGCAGTTTACGCCATACCGGACAGGGGGCCAGGGATTCACCCCTCCACTTT
J gene: TRBJ1-6
clone size: NA
D gene: TRBD1
V gene: TRBV28

CDR3 protein: CASSSRTSGGNEQFF
CDR3 DNA: TGTGCCAGCAGCTCAAGGACTAGCGGGGGGAATGAGCAGTTCTTC
J gene: TRBJ2-1
clone size: few
D gene: TRBD2
V gene: TRBV14

CDR3 protein: CASSLTSGGWNTGELFF
CDR3 DNA: TGTGCCAGCAGCCTCACTTCAGGGGGCTGGAACACCGGGGAGCTGTTTTTT
J gene: TRBJ2-2
clone size: NA
D gene: TRBD1
V gene: TRBV11-2

CDR3 protein: CASSRGTSGGPTDTQYF
CDR3 DNA: TGCGCCAGCAGCAGAGGGACTAGCGGGGGACCTACAGATACGCAGTATTTT
J gene: TRBJ2-3
clone size: once
D gene: TRBD2
V gene: TRBV5-1

CDR3 protein: CASSLNEVYEQYF
CDR3 DNA: TGTGCCAGCAGCTTAAATGAGGTCTACGAGCAGTACTTC
J gene: TRBJ2-7
clone size: NA
D gene: NA
V gene: TRBV7-2

CDR3 protein: CASSLGTGGYQETQYF
CDR3 DNA: TGTGCCAGCAGCTTAGGAACAGGGGGATACCAAGAGACCCAGTACTTC
J gene: TRBJ2-5
clone size: once
D gene: TRBD1
V gene: TRBV7-6

CDR3 protein: CATSRDLREIDTQYF
CDR3 DNA: TGTGCCACCAGCAGAGATCTGCGGGAGATAGATACGCAGTATTTT
J gene: TRBJ2-3
clone size: NA
D gene: TRBD2
V gene: TRBV15

CDR3 protein: CAWSGQNQPQHF
CDR3 DNA: TGTGCCTGGAGCGGACAGAATCAGCCCCAGCATTTT
J gene: TRBJ1-5
clone size: NA
D gene: NA
V gene: TRBV30

CDR3 protein: CASSAPTARGNEQFF
CDR3 DNA: TGTGCCAGCAGCGCGCCGACGGCACGGGGCAATGAGCAGTTCTTC
J gene: TRBJ2-1
clone size: NA
D gene: NA
V gene: TRBV13

CDR3 protein: CASTIAGAHNEQFF
CDR3 DNA: TGTGCCAGCACCATAGCGGGAGCGCACAATGAGCAGTTCTTC
J gene: TRBJ2-1
clone size: few
D gene: TRBD2
V gene: TRBV6-6

CDR3 protein: CASRSFRGLADTQYF
CDR3 DNA: TGTGCCAGCAGGTCGTTCCGGGGACTGGCAGATACGCAGTATTTT
J gene: TRBJ2-3
clone size: NA
D gene: NA
V gene: TRBV7-9

CDR3 protein: CATSDSGQGGTGELFF
CDR3 DNA: TGTGCCACCAGTGATTCGGGACAGGGCGGGACCGGGGAGCTGTTTTTT
J gene: TRBJ2-2
clone size: NA
D gene: TRBD1
V gene: TRBV24-1

CDR3 protein: CASSYDSINQPQHF
CDR3 DNA: TGTGCCAGCAGTTATGACAGTATAAATCAGCCCCAGCATTTT
J gene: TRBJ1-5
clone size: NA
D gene: NA
V gene: TRBV6-5

CDR3 protein: CASSLAMGGLAGEQFF
CDR3 DNA: TGCGCCAGCAGCTTGGCCATGGGGGGACTAGCAGGAGAGCAGTTCTTC
J gene: TRBJ2-1
clone size: NA
D gene: TRBD2
V gene: TRBV5-1

CDR3 protein: CASSQDRGFTQETQYF
CDR3 DNA: TGTGCCAGCAGCCAAGATAGAGGATTTACCCAAGAGACCCAGTACTTC
J gene: TRBJ2-5
clone size: NA
D gene: NA
V gene: TRBV3-1/TRBV3-2

CDR3 protein: CASSLAPARGSYEQYF
CDR3 DNA: TGTGCCAGCAGCTTAGCGCCCGCCCGAGGCAGCTACGAGCAGTACTTC
J gene: TRBJ2-7
clone size: NA
D gene: NA
V gene: TRBV7-9

CDR3 protein: CASSIRQGADTQYF
CDR3 DNA: TGTGCCAGCAGCATACGACAGGGGGCAGATACGCAGTATTTT
J gene: TRBJ2-3
clone size: NA
D gene: TRBD1
V gene: TRBV11-1

CDR3 protein: CASLGEAGGDTQYF
CDR3 DNA: TGTGCCAGCTTGGGAGAAGCGGGGGGAGATACGCAGTATTTT
J gene: TRBJ2-3
clone size: once
D gene: TRBD2
V gene: TRBV4-2

CDR3 protein: CASSDRPPGAGKQPQHF
CDR3 DNA: TGTGCCAGCAGTGACAGACCCCCTGGGGCAGGGAAACAGCCCCAGCATTTT
J gene: TRBJ1-5
clone size: NA
D gene: NA
V gene: TRBV6-1

CDR3 protein: CAISRDRENEKLFF
CDR3 DNA: TGTGCCATCAGTAGGGACAGGGAGAATGAAAAACTGTTTTTT
J gene: TRBJ1-4
clone size: NA
D gene: TRBD1
V gene: TRBV10-3

CDR3 protein: CASSRTHLAGGPSSTDTQYF
CDR3 DNA: TGTGCCAGTAGTCGCACCCACCTAGCGGGAGGGCCCTCTAGCACAGATACGCAGTATTTT
J gene: TRBJ2-3
clone size: NA
D gene: TRBD2
V gene: TRBV19